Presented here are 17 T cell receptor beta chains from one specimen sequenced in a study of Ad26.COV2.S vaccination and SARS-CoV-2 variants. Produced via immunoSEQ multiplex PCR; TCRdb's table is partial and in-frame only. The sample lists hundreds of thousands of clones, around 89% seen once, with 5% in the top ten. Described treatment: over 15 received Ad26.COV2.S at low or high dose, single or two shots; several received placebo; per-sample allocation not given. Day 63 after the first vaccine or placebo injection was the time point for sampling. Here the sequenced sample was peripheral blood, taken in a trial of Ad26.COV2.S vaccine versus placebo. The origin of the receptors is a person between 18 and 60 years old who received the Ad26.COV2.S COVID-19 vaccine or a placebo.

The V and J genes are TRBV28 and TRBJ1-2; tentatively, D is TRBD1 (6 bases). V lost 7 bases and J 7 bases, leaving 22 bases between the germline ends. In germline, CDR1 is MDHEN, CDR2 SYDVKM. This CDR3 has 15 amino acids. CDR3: CASKFPGQAGSGYTF. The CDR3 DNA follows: TGTGCCAGCAAGTTCCCGGGACAAGCTGGAAGTGGCTACACCTTC.

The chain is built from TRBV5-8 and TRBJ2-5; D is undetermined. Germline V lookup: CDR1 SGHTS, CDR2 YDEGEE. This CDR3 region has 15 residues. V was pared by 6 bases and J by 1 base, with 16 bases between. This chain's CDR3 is CASTRLRATQETQYF. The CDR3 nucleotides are TGTGCCAGCACCCGACTTAGGGCAACCCAAGAGACCCAGTACTTC.

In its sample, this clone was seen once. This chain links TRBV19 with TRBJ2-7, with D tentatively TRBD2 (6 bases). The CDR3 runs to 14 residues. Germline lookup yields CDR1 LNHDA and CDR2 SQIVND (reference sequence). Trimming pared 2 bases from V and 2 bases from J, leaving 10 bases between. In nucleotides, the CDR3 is TGTGCCAGTAGTATATTAGGCGGGGCCTACGAGCAGTACTTC. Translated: CASSILGGAYEQYF.

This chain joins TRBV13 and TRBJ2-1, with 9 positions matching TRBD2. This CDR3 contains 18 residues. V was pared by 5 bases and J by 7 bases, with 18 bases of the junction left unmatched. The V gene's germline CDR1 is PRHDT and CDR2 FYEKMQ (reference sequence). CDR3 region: CASSPPSLWLAGMNEQFF. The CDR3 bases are TGTGCCAGCAGCCCCCCGTCTCTGTGGCTAGCGGGAATGAATGAGCAGTTCTTC.

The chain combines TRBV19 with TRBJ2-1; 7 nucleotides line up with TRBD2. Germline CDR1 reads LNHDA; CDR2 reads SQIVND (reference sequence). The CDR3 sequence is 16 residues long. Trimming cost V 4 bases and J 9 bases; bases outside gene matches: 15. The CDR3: CASSSYLAAVVGEQFF. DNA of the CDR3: TGTGCCAGTAGTAGCTATCTAGCGGCCGTCGTGGGTGAGCAGTTCTTC.

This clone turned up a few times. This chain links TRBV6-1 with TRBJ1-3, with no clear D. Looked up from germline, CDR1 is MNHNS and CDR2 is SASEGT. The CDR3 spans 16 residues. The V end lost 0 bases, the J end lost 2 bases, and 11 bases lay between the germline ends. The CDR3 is CASSEAKAEPGNTIYF. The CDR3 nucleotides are TGTGCCAGCAGTGAAGCGAAGGCGGAACCTGGAAACACCATATATTTT.

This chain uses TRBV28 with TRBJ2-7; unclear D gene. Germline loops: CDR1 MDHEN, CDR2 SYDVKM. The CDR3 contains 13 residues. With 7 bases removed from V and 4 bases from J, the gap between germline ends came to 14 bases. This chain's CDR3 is CASTPVSPYEQYF. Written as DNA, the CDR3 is TGTGCCAGCACCCCGGTTTCCCCATACGAGCAGTACTTC.

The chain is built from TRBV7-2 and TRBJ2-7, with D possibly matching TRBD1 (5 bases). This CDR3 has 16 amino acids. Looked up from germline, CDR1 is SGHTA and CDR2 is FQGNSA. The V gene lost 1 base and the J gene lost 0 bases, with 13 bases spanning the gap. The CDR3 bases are TGTGCCAGCAGCTTAGGAAGGACACCGAACTCCTACGAGCAGTACTTC. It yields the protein CASSLGRTPNSYEQYF.

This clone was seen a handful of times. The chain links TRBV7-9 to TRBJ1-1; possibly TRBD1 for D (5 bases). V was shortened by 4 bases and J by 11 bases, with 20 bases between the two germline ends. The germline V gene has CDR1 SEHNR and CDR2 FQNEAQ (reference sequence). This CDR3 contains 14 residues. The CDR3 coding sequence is TGTGCCAGCAGCTCTGAAGGGACGGCCACGGCGGCTTTCTTT. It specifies CASSSEGTATAAFF.

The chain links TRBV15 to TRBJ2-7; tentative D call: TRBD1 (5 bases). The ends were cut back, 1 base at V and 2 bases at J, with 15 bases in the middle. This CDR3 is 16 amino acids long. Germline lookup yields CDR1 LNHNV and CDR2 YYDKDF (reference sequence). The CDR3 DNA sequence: TGTGCCACCAGCAGAGGAACAGGCTTGACAGCCTACGAGCAGTACTTC. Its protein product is CATSRGTGLTAYEQYF.

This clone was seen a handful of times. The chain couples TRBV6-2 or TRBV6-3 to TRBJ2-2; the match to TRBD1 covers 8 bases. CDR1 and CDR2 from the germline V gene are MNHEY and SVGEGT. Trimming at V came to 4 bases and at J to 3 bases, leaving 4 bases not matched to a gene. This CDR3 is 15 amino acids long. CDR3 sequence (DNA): TGTGCCAGCAGTTCAGGACAGGGTGACACCGGGGAGCTGTTTTTT. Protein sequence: CASSSGQGDTGELFF.

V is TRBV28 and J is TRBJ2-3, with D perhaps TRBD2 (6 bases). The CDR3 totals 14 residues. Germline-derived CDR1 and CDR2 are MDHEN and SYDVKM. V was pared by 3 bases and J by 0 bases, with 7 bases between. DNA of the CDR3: TGTGCCAGCAGTTTTCGGGGGAGCACAGATACGCAGTATTTT. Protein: CASSFRGSTDTQYF.

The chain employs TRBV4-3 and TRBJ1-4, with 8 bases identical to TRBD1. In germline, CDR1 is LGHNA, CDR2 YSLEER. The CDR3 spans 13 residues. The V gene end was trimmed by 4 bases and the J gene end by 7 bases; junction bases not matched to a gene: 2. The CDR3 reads CASSLDRAEKLFF. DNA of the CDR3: TGCGCCAGCAGCCTGGACAGGGCTGAAAAACTGTTTTTT.

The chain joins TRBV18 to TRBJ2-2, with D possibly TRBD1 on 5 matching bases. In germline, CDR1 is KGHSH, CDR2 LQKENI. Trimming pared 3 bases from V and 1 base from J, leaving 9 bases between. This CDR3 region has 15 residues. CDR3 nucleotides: TGTGCCAGCTCACCGAGGCAGGGGAACACCGGGGAGCTGTTTTTT. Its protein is CASSPRQGNTGELFF.

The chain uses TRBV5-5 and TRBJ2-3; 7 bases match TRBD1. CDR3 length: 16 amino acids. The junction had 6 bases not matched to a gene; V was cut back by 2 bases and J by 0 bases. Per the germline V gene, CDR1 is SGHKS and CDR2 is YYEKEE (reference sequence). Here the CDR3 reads CASSFRQGPSTDTQYF. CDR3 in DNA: TGTGCCAGCAGCTTCCGACAGGGCCCTAGCACAGATACGCAGTATTTT.

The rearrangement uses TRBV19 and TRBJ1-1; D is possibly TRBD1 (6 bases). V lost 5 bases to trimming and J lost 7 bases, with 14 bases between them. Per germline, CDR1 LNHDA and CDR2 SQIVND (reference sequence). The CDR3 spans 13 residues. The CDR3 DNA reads TGTGCCAGTAGTTCAGGGGTCAAGGATGAAGCTTTCTTT. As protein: CASSSGVKDEAFF.

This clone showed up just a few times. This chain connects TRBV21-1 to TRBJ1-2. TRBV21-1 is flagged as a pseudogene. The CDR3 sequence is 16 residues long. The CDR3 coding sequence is TGTGCCAGCAGCAACGGCTCAGGACGCCAAGTCTATGGCTACACCTTC. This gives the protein CASSNGSGRQVYGYTF.